The sequence of this T cell receptor beta chain was determined in a study of shared clonotypes between healthy human individuals. Looking at the study overall: Per donor, CD8 memory used one plate, CD8 naive used two, CD4 memory used three and CD4 naive used three. General study points: The diversity represented, both genetic and in exposure history, was limited by few donors. Rarefaction curves obtained for sorted subsets showed sequencing incomplete despite large depth.

Trimming shortened V by 2 bases and J by 0 bases, and 8 bases separated the two germline ends. The CDR3 totals 15 residues. Germline assignment: CDR1 SGHAT and CDR2 FQNNGV. The assay was immunoSEQ multiplex PCR, and TCRdb's table has in-frame clones only and misses some. Of under 2,500,000 clones in the sample, more than 90% were seen once. Of note for this clone: Its cognate antigen is unknown.

The sample taken for sequencing was naive CD4+ T cells sorted from blood. Subset specified: CD45RA+ positively selected. V is TRBV11-2 and J is TRBJ1-3; D is ambiguous. The clonotype originates from a man between 18 and 29 years old in good health. CDR3 nucleotide sequence: TGTGCCAGCAGCTTAAGATCGGGCTCTGGAAACACCATATATTTT. It yields the protein CASSLRSGSGNTIYF.